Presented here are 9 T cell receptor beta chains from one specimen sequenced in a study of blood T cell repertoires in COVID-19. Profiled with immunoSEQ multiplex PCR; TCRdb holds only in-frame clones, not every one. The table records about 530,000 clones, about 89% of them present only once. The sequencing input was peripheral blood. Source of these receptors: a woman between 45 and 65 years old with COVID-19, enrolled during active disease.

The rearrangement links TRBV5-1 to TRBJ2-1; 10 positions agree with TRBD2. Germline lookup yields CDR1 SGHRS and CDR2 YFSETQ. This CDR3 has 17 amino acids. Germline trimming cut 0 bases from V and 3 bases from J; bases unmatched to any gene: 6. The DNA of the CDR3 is TGCGCCAGCAGCTTGGTTCTAGCGGGGGCTAACTACAATGAGCAGTTCTTC. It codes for CASSLVLAGANYNEQFF.

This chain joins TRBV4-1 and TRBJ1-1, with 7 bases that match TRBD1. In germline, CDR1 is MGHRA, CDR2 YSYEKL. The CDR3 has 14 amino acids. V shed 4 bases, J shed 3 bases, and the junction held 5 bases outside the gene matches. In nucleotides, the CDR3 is TGCGCCAGCAGCCCCCGGGACAGACACACTGAAGCTTTCTTT. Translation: CASSPRDRHTEAFF.

Here the CDR3 reads CASRAEAGSPLHF. CDR3 sequence (DNA): TGTGCCAGCAGGGCGGAGGCCGGCTCACCCCTCCACTTT. This chain links TRBV6-4 with TRBJ1-6; D not resolved. CDR1 is MRHNA and CDR2 is SNTAGT in the germline V gene. Trimming stripped 6 bases from V and 10 bases from J, with 13 bases between. This CDR3 has 13 amino acids.

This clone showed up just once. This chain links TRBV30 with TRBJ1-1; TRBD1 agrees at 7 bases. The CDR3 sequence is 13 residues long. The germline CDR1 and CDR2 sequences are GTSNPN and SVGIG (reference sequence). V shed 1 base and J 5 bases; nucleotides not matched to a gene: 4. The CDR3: CAWSEGARTEAFF. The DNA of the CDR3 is TGTGCCTGGAGTGAGGGGGCGAGGACTGAAGCTTTCTTT.

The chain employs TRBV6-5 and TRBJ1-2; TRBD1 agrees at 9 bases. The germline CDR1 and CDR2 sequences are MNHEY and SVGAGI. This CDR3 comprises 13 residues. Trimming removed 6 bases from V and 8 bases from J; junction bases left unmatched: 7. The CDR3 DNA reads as TGTGCCAGCAGCCGGACAGGGGACGGCGGCTACACCTTC. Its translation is CASSRTGDGGYTF.

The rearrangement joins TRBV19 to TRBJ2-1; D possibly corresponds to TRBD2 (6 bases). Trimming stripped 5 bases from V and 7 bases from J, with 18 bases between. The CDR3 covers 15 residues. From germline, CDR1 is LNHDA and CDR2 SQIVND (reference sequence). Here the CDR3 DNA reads TGTGCCAGTAGTCCCCGGGGTAGGGGAGGAAATGAGCAGTTCTTC. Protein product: CASSPRGRGGNEQFF.

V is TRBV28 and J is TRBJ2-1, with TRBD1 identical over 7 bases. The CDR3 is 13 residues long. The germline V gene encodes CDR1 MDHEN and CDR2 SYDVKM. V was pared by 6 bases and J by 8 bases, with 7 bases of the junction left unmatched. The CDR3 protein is CASRGTAGDEQFF. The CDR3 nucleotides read TGTGCCAGCAGGGGGACAGCTGGGGATGAGCAGTTCTTC.

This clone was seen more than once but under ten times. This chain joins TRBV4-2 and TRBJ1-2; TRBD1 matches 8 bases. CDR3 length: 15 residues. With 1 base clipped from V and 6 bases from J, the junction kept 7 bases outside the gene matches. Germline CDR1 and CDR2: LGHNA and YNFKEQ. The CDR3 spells CASSQAPPTGDGYTF. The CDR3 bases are TGTGCCAGCAGCCAAGCCCCCCCGACAGGGGATGGCTACACCTTC.

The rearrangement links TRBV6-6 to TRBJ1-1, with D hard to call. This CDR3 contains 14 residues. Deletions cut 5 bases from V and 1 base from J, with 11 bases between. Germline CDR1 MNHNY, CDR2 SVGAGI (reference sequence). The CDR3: CASSLTERNTEAFF. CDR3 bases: TGTGCCAGCAGTCTAACAGAGAGGAACACTGAAGCTTTCTTT.